This T cell receptor (beta chain) was identified in a study of blood T cell repertoires in COVID-19. Germline CDR1 reads MDHEN; CDR2 reads SYDVKM. The CDR3 spans 10 residues. In the original analysis: The assay estimated nucleated cells by amplifying reference gene primers. The table came from immunoSEQ multiplex PCR; TCRdb's copy has only in-frame clones and leaves some out. V and J calls and clone size are as listed in that table; D and trimming were resolved from the DNA. The sample includes tens of thousands of clones, 75% to 90% of them seen just once. This clonotype originated in a woman in her seventies with active COVID-19. The V call is TRBV28, the J call TRBJ1-1; D is uncertain. The sample taken for sequencing was peripheral blood. The CDR3 DNA sequence: TGTGTGGCATCAAATGCTGAAGCTTTCTTT. This sequence encodes CVASNAEAFF.